The clone carrying this T cell receptor (beta chain) was seen more than once but under ten times. Its matching antigen is unknown. This sample is part of a study of T cell clonotyping in hematopoietic cell transplantation. Samples: about 28 days before transplant, then days 30, 100 and 180 after. Study findings and constraints: Recipient TCR diversity dropped after transplant; expanded clonotypes rose from day 30 to 180. Few recipient clonotypes overlapped donors; over 97% were de novo at given depth. CD4 and CD8 repertoire contributions could not be separated without sorting.

TCRdb keeps only in-frame clones here, not all; method: immunoSEQ multiplex PCR. The table shows under 12,000 clones, with just over 45% occurring only once. The source was PBMCs, collected 30 days after allogeneic stem cell transplant. The origin of this receptor is a male patient between 45 and 59 years old who had an allogeneic stem cell transplant from an unrelated donor, so the T cells may come from the graft donor. Some clones in this sample may be carry-over from other donors' samples.

The DNA of the CDR3 is TGTGCCTGGAGTAAGGGACTAGCTACAGATACGCAGTATTTT. Protein sequence: CAWSKGLATDTQYF. The rearrangement uses TRBV30 and TRBJ2-3; TRBD2 matches at 9 bases. CDR1 and CDR2 from the germline V gene are GTSNPN and SVGIG (reference sequence). The length of the CDR3 is 14 residues. J lost 3 bases, V lost 2 bases, and 3 bases had no gene match.